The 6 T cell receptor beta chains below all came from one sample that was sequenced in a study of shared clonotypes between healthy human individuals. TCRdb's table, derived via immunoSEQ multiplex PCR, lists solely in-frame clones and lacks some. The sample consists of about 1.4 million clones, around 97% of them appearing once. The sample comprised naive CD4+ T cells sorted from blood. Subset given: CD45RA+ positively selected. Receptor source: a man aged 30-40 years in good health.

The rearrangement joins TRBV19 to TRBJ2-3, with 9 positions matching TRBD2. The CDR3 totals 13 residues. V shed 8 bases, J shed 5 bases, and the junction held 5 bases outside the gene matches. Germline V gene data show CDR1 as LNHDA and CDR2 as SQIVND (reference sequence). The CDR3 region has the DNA TGTGCCAGTGCCAGCGGGAGGATAGATACGCAGTATTTT. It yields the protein CASASGRIDTQYF.

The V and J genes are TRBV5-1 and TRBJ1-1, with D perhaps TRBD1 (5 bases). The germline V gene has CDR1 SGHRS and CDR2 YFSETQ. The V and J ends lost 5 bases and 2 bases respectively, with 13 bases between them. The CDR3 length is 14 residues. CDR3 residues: CASRYGTANTEAFF. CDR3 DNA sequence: TGCGCCAGCAGATACGGGACGGCTAACACTGAAGCTTTCTTT.

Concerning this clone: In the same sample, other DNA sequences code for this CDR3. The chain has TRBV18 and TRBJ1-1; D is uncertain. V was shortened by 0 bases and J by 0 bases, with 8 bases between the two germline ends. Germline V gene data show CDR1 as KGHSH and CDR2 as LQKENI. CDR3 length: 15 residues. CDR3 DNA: TGTGCCAGCTCACCACCGACCGGAATGAACACTGAAGCTTTCTTT. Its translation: CASSPPTGMNTEAFF.

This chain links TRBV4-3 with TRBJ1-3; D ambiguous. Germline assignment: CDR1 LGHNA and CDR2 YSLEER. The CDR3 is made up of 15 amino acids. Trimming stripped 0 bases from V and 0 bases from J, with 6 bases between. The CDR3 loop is CASSQDRSSGNTIYF. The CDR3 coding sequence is TGCGCCAGCAGCCAAGACAGGTCCTCTGGAAACACCATATATTTT.

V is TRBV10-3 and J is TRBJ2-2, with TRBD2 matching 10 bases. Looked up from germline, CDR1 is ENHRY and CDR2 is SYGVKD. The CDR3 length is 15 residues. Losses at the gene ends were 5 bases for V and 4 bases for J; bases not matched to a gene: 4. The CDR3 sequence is CAISTSGKGTGELFF. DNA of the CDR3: TGTGCCATCAGTACTAGCGGGAAGGGCACCGGGGAGCTGTTTTTT.

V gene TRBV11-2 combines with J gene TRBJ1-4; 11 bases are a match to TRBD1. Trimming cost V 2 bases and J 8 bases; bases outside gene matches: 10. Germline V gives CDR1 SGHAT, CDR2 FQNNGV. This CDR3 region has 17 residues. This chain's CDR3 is CASSLRSDRGPREKLFF. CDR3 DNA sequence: TGTGCCAGCAGCTTAAGATCGGACAGGGGGCCGAGGGAAAAACTGTTTTTT.